The clone carrying this T cell receptor (beta chain) has a count of ten or more. Its antigen is still unknown. These data come from a study of T cell repertoires in cytomegalovirus infection. TCRdb re-analysed the reads in MiXCR, keeping a single row per CDR3 protein. This sample has around 300,000 distinct CDR3 sequences, with 25% found just once. This specimen consisted of cultured PBMCs, obtained from culture after CMV antigen stimulation. The source of this sequence is a human donor in good health (CMV status not recorded). Some clones in this sample may be carry-over from other donors' samples.

Here the CDR3 reads CASSLDVAGTTTDTQYF. In DNA form, the CDR3 reads TGTGCCAGCAGTTTAGATGTTGCGGGGACCACTACAGATACGCAGTATTTT. The rearrangement uses TRBV12-3 or TRBV12-4 and TRBJ2-3; D possibly corresponds to TRBD2 (6 bases). V dropped 1 base and J dropped 3 bases, with 17 bases sitting between them. This CDR3 is 17 amino acids long.